A selection of T cell receptor beta chains follows, all from one sample in a study of identical twins. Each CDR3 protein gets one entry after TCRdb re-called the 5' RACE reads with MiXCR. Of approximately 140,000 distinct CDR3 sequences in the sample, roughly 3.5% were seen once. Sequenced sample: memory T cells sorted from blood. These receptor sequences come from a man in his late teens or twenties in good health. CDR3s include the opening cysteine and the closing phenylalanine or tryptophan. The D gene is left open where the match is weak. Clone size, where shown, is once, few, many, or a class for clones that have expanded.

D	length	J	V	size	DNA	CDR3
-	15	TRBJ2-2	TRBV11-2	-	TGTGCCAGCCGCCTCGAGGGGCCGAACACCGGGGAGCTGTTTTTT	CASRLEGPNTGELFF
-	12	TRBJ2-1	TRBV20-1	many	TGCAGTGGAGTAGCCACCTACAATGAGCAGTTCTTC	CSGVATYNEQFF
TRBD2	15	TRBJ2-3	TRBV7-9	many	TGTGCCAGCAGCCCGAGCGGGAGGGCCATAGATACGCAGTATTTT	CASSPSGRAIDTQYF
-	16	TRBJ2-1	TRBV5-6	many	TGTGCCAGCAGCCTGAGGGGAGGAAGTACCTACAATGAGCAGTTCTTC	CASSLRGGSTYNEQFF
-	15	TRBJ2-2	TRBV12-3/TRBV12-4	many	TGTGCCAGCAGTACGTCAGGGAGTTACACCGGGGAGCTGTTTTTT	CASSTSGSYTGELFF
-	14	TRBJ2-7	TRBV10-3	many	TGTGCCATCAGTGCAAAGACAGATTCCTACGAGCAGTACTTC	CAISAKTDSYEQYF
TRBD2	15	TRBJ2-7	TRBV7-2	many	TGTGCCAGCAGCAAGACTAGCGGGGGTTTCTACGAGCAGTACTTC	CASSKTSGGFYEQYF
-	13	TRBJ2-1	TRBV18	many	TGTGCCAGCTCACCCACTAGTAACAATGAGCAGTTCTTC	CASSPTSNNEQFF
-	15	TRBJ2-2	TRBV5-6	-	TGTGCCAGCAGCTTGGGAGGGAGCCTCACCGGGGAGCTGTTTTTT	CASSLGGSLTGELFF
TRBD1	16	TRBJ1-1	TRBV6-2/TRBV6-3	many	TGTGCCAGCAGCTCCGAGACTTGGGACAGGGGTTTTGAAGCTTTCTTT	CASSSETWDRGFEAFF
TRBD1	15	TRBJ1-3	TRBV12-3/TRBV12-4	many	TGTGCCAGCAGATCACAGGGGGCTTCGGGAAACACCATATATTTT	CASRSQGASGNTIYF
-	18	TRBJ2-1	TRBV3-1	-	TGTGCCAGCACCCCAATTACTGTCGGAGACCCCCTTAACAATGAGCAGTTCTTC	CASTPITVGDPLNNEQFF
TRBD2	20	TRBJ2-2	TRBV6-2/TRBV6-3	-	TGTGCCAGCAGTTACTCTTTGGGACTAGCGGGAGGGGCGAACACCGGGGAGCTGTTTTTT	CASSYSLGLAGGANTGELFF
-	12	TRBJ2-1	TRBV20-1	many	TGCAGTGCTCGGGGACTTCCGAATGAGCAGTTCTTC	CSARGLPNEQFF
TRBD1	18	TRBJ2-6	TRBV7-2	few	TGTGCCAGCAGCTTAGCTCCGACAGGGGGCTTTGGGGCCAACGTCCTGACTTTC	CASSLAPTGGFGANVLTF
-	11	TRBJ2-2	TRBV24-1	many	TGTGCCACCGGGAGGACCGGGGAGCTGTTTTTT	CATGRTGELFF
-	13	TRBJ2-3	TRBV7-3	many	TGTGCCAGCAGCCCAGGCAGCACAGATACGCAGTATTTT	CASSPGSTDTQYF
TRBD2	15	TRBJ2-1	TRBV7-2	many	TGTGCCAGCAGCTCAGTAGCGGGAGGTAACAATGAGCAGTTCTTC	CASSSVAGGNNEQFF
TRBD1	13	TRBJ2-7	TRBV19	-	TGTGCCAGTAGCCGGGACAGCCCTTACGAGCAGTACTTC	CASSRDSPYEQYF
-	12	TRBJ2-5	TRBV7-9	-	TGTGCCAGCAGGGCTGGGGGGGAGACCCAGTACTTC	CASRAGGETQYF
-	14	TRBJ2-1	TRBV7-2	many	TGTGCCACCCAGGTGCAGGGTGCCTACAATGAGCAGTTCTTC	CATQVQGAYNEQFF
-	16	TRBJ1-1	TRBV6-5	many	TGTGCCAGCAGTTACTCGAGGGGGACGGGTGGCACTGAAGCTTTCTTT	CASSYSRGTGGTEAFF
-	13	TRBJ1-6	TRBV29-1	many	TGCAGCGCTACGACCGGTTATAATTCACCCCTCCACTTT	CSATTGYNSPLHF
TRBD1	14	TRBJ1-1	TRBV7-2	many	TGTGCCAGCAGCTCTAGACAGGGGAGCACTGAAGCTTTCTTT	CASSSRQGSTEAFF
-	13	TRBJ2-2	TRBV7-2	few	TGTGCCAGCAGCTTACTGGGACTCGGGGAGCTGTTTTTT	CASSLLGLGELFF
-	11	TRBJ2-3	TRBV11-2	many	TGTGCCAGCAGCTTATTTGATACGCAGTATTTT	CASSLFDTQYF
-	14	TRBJ2-5	TRBV19	-	TGTGCCAGTAGTCCACCCCAGGACCCCAGGGCCCAGTACTTC	CASSPPQDPRAQYF
TRBD1	14	TRBJ2-2	TRBV9	many	TGTGCCAGCAGCACGGGACAGGCTGCCGGGGAGCTGTTTTTT	CASSTGQAAGELFF
-	13	TRBJ2-1	TRBV7-2	many	TGTGCCAGCAGCTCGGGACTCCAAACTGAGCAGTTCTTC	CASSSGLQTEQFF
-	15	TRBJ2-1	TRBV9	many	TGTGCCAGCAGCGCTCGAACTTCCTGGGGGAATGAGCAGTTCTTC	CASSARTSWGNEQFF
-	14	TRBJ2-3	TRBV7-3	many	TGTGCCAGCAGCTTATATGAGACGAGAGATACGCAGTATTTT	CASSLYETRDTQYF
-	17	TRBJ1-3	TRBV6-1	-	TGTGCCAGCAGCATACCTCAGGGATATGAGGCTGGAAACACCATATATTTT	CASSIPQGYEAGNTIYF
-	15	TRBJ2-3	TRBV5-1	many	TGCGCCAGCAGCCAGCAACAGGGCAGCACAGATACGCAGTATTTT	CASSQQQGSTDTQYF